The 26 T cell receptor beta chains presented below share a single source sample, sequenced in a study of response to subunit inactivated influenza vaccine (dated by TCRdb to 2016 to 2018). Library construction relied on RT-PCR. The sequencing machine was an Illumina HiSeq 2500. TCRdb's own reprocessing of the public reads used fastp at Q25 and MiXCR and kept productive beta chains. CDR3 protein duplicates are merged, each entry listing the most common genes and DNA. The table for this sample lists about 520,000 distinct CDR3 sequences; around 7.9% of them were counted only once. Together, the top ten hold around 13% of the sample. This material consisted of PBMCs from blood, taken less than 25 months after vaccination. The receptors originated from a man between 50 and 75 years old who received an inactivated influenza vaccine. Donor details come from another sample of the same person, matched by shared clones.

This clonotype has ten or more counts. The chain uses TRBV20-1 and TRBJ2-3; unclear D gene. CDR1 is DFQATT, CDR2 SNEGSKA, per germline (reference sequence). V lost 1 base and J 2 bases, leaving 10 bases between the germline ends. This CDR3 has 14 amino acids. This chain's CDR3 is CSARVAGTTDTQYF. DNA of the CDR3: TGCAGTGCTAGAGTCGCCGGAACCACAGATACGCAGTATTTT.

This clonotype was seen repeatedly, ten times or more. The V and J genes are TRBV20-1 and TRBJ2-1, with 13 bases fitting TRBD2. CDR3 length equals 15 residues. J was trimmed by 4 bases and V by 2 bases; bases with no gene match: 2. CDR1 and CDR2 from the germline V gene are DFQATT and SNEGSKA (reference sequence). CDR3 sequence reads: CSARLGLAGYNEQFF. The CDR3, as DNA: TGCAGTGCTAGATTGGGACTAGCGGGGTACAATGAGCAGTTCTTC.

This clonotype was observed a handful of times. The chain links TRBV4-1 to TRBJ1-6; a weak D match, TRBD1 (5 bases). Trimming removed 4 bases at V and 7 bases at J, with 14 bases between. CDR3 length equals 15 residues. Per germline, CDR1 MGHRA and CDR2 YSYEKL. The CDR3 protein is CASSLAGARNSPLHF. CDR3 coding DNA: TGCGCCAGCAGCCTTGCCGGGGCCAGGAATTCACCCCTCCACTTT.

The chain carries TRBV20-1 and TRBJ2-5; D call uncertain. Germline loops: CDR1 DFQATT, CDR2 SNEGSKA (reference sequence). Trimming removed 0 bases at V and 2 bases at J, with 7 bases between. The CDR3 length is 13 residues. Here the CDR3 reads CSARDETQETQYF. The CDR3 DNA follows: TGCAGTGCTAGAGACGAGACACAAGAGACCCAGTACTTC.

This clonotype was seen only a few times. At one end, the junction sequence differs from germline, possibly due to a read error. The chain joins TRBV7-7 to TRBJ1-1; a possible D gene is TRBD1 (6 bases). CDR3 length equals 13 residues. Germline CDR1 and CDR2: SSHAT and FNYEAQ (reference sequence). CDR3: CASSRQENTEAFF. Written as DNA, the CDR3 is TGTGCTAGCAGCCGACAGGAGAACACTGAAGCTTTCTTT.

This sequence joins TRBV15 and TRBJ2-3; D gene uncertain. With 1 base removed from V and 2 bases from J, the gap between germline ends came to 10 bases. The CDR3 spans 15 residues. Germline CDR1 and CDR2: LNHNV and YYDKDF (reference sequence). The CDR3 here is CATSRGGPLTDTQYF. In DNA form, the CDR3 reads TGTGCCACCAGCAGAGGGGGTCCCCTCACAGATACGCAGTATTTT.

The DNA for the CDR3 is TGTGCCAGCAGCTCCGGGGGACAGGACAATGAAAAACTGTTTTTT. It specifies CASSSGGQDNEKLFF. This rearrangement joins TRBV7-8 to TRBJ1-4; 8 positions match TRBD1. V was pared by 4 bases and J by 5 bases, with 6 bases of the junction left unmatched. The CDR3 consists of 15 residues. CDR1 and CDR2 (germline): SGHVS, FQNEAQ.

This clonotype was counted a few times. V and J are TRBV5-1 and TRBJ2-1, with 8 bases aligning to TRBD1. This CDR3 has 15 residues. Per the germline V gene, CDR1 is SGHRS and CDR2 is YFSETQ. With V trimmed by 5 bases and J by 6 bases, 10 bases remained unmatched. The CDR3 sequence is CASRNRTGIVNEQFF. The CDR3 nucleotides are TGCGCCAGCAGAAATAGGACAGGGATAGTCAATGAGCAGTTCTTC. The variable domain in full, with the rest retrieved from reference TRBV5-1 and TRBJ2-1, is KAGVTQTPRYLIKTRGQQVTLSCSPISGHRSVSWYQQTPGQGLQFLFEYFSETQRNKGNFPGRFSGRQFSNSRSEMNVSTLELGDSALYLCASRNRTGIVNEQFFGPGTRLTVL.

The sample holds a few counts of this clonotype. V and J are TRBV4-3 and TRBJ2-3, with D perhaps TRBD2 (5 bases). V was shortened by 0 bases and J by 7 bases, with 17 bases between the two germline ends. CDR1 and CDR2 from the germline V gene are LGHNA and YSLEER. The CDR3 has 16 amino acids. The DNA of the CDR3 is TGCGCCAGCAGCCAAGATTGGAGCGGTATATCACATACGCAGTATTTT. Its protein is CASSQDWSGISHTQYF.

This clonotype has only a few counts. The chain carries TRBV6-5 and TRBJ2-5, with TRBD1 identical over 12 bases. The CDR3 length is 14 residues. The germline V gene has CDR1 MNHEY and CDR2 SVGAGI. The V segment lost 2 bases and the J segment 6 bases; nucleotides outside the gene matches: 1. The chain's CDR3 is CASSYGTGGQTQYF. The CDR3 DNA sequence: TGTGCCAGCAGTTACGGGACAGGGGGCCAGACCCAGTACTTC.

This clonotype has at least ten counts. The chain's CDR3 is CASSLEAYNEQFF. The CDR3, as DNA: TGCGCCAGCAGCTTGGAAGCCTACAATGAGCAGTTCTTC. J is TRBJ2-1 and V is TRBV5-1; D uncertain. This CDR3 is 13 amino acids long. Germline values: CDR1 SGHRS, CDR2 YFSETQ. V lost 0 bases to trimming and J lost 2 bases, with 3 bases between them.

CDR3 sequence: CASSQEAGAIGNTIYF. Written as DNA, the CDR3 is TGCGCCAGCAGCCAAGAGGCAGGGGCGATTGGAAACACCATATATTTT. The V and J genes are TRBV4-1 and TRBJ1-3, with D maybe TRBD1 (6 bases). Germline V CDR1 and CDR2: MGHRA, YSYEKL. Trimming pared 0 bases from V and 3 bases from J, leaving 12 bases between. The CDR3 spans 16 residues.

This clonotype was counted many times. The chain recombines TRBV20-1 with TRBJ1-2; unclear D gene. The CDR3 has 12 residues. Germline V gene sequence: CDR1 DFQATT, CDR2 SNEGSKA (reference sequence). The germline V and J ends were trimmed by 3 bases and 4 bases, with 9 bases remaining between them. The CDR3 DNA reads TGCAGTGCTAGTTCGCCTGTCTATGGCTACACCTTC. Protein product: CSASSPVYGYTF.

Ten or more counts support this clonotype. For the CDR3, the DNA is TGTGCCAGCAGCCAAGTTTCTCCGTGGGTCGGGCAGTTCTTC. This codes for CASSQVSPWVGQFF. This chain uses TRBV14 with TRBJ2-1; D gene unclear. The CDR3 has 14 residues. Trimming took off 1 base at V and 12 bases at J, with 16 bases between the two ends. The germline V gene has CDR1 SGHDN and CDR2 FVKESK.

The chain is built from TRBV4-2 and TRBJ2-5, with TRBD2 matching 8 bases. The J segment lost 5 bases and the V segment lost 2 bases, leaving 4 bases of the junction unmatched. The CDR3 totals 14 residues. CDR1 is LGHNA and CDR2 is YNFKEQ in the germline V gene. The CDR3 coding sequence is TGTGCCAGCAGCCAAAGAGCGGGAGTGGAGACCCAGTACTTC. Translation: CASSQRAGVETQYF.

This sequence joins TRBV6-2 or TRBV6-3 and TRBJ1-2; weak D call: TRBD1 (5 bases). The V and J ends lost 0 bases and 2 bases respectively, with 19 bases between them. CDR1 and CDR2 from the germline V gene are MNHEY and SVGEGT. The CDR3 consists of 18 residues. This CDR3 reads CASSYSTFERGHNYGYTF. CDR3 sequence (DNA): TGTGCCAGCAGTTACTCGACTTTTGAACGCGGACACAACTATGGCTACACCTTC.

The J gene is TRBJ2-2, the V gene TRBV7-2, with 7 bases that match TRBD1. The germline V gene encodes CDR1 SGHTA and CDR2 FQGNSA. Germline trimming cut 5 bases from V and 8 bases from J; bases unmatched to any gene: 5. The CDR3 contains 13 residues. The CDR3 here is CASSPLDRGELFF. The CDR3 DNA sequence: TGTGCCAGCAGCCCACTGGACAGGGGGGAGCTGTTTTTT. Full variable domain (outside the CDR3, taken from reference TRBV7-2 and TRBJ2-2): GAGVSQSPSNKVTEKGKDVELRCDPISGHTALYWYRQSLGQGLEFLIYFQGNSAPDKSGLPSDRFSAERTGGSVSTLTIQRTQQEDSAVYLCASSPLDRGELFFGEGSRLTVL.

This chain uses TRBV7-2 with TRBJ2-7; D assignment may be TRBD1 or TRBD2 (6 bases each). Germline loops: CDR1 SGHTA, CDR2 FQGNSA. Trimming shortened V by 2 bases and J by 5 bases, and 16 bases separated the two germline ends. The CDR3 is 15 amino acids. The CDR3 DNA reads as TGTGCCAGCAGCTTAAATTCAGGGGCGGGAAACGAGCAGTACTTC. Its protein is CASSLNSGAGNEQYF.

This clonotype occurred a few times. The genes are TRBV27 and TRBJ2-2; 7 bases fit TRBD2. The CDR3 is made up of 15 amino acids. Germline V CDR1 and CDR2: MNHEY, SMNVEV (reference sequence). J gave up 2 bases and V 4 bases, and 4 bases lay outside the gene matches. Here the CDR3 reads CASSSSGINTGELFF. As DNA, the CDR3 is TGTGCCAGCAGTTCCAGCGGGATAAACACCGGGGAGCTGTTTTTT.

This clonotype came up many times. J is TRBJ2-3 and V is TRBV5-1; 13 bases are shared with TRBD2. Trimming at V came to 5 bases and at J to 4 bases, leaving 4 bases not matched to a gene. CDR1 is SGHRS and CDR2 is YFSETQ in the germline V gene. There are 15 residues in the CDR3. The CDR3 protein is CASRLAGGPPDTQYF. Written as DNA, the CDR3 is TGCGCCAGCAGACTAGCGGGGGGGCCCCCAGATACGCAGTATTTT.

This clonotype was seen a few times. The chain has TRBV20-1 and TRBJ2-7, with TRBD1 as a possible D gene (6 bases). This CDR3 region has 12 residues. V was pared by 3 bases and J by 5 bases, with 11 bases between. Germline V gives CDR1 DFQATT, CDR2 SNEGSKA (reference sequence). As DNA, the CDR3 is TGCAGTGCTAGCCCCAGGGGTGACGAGCAGTACTTC. Translation: CSASPRGDEQYF.

V usage is TRBV12-3 or TRBV12-4 and J usage is TRBJ2-1; 12 bases fit TRBD2. With V trimmed by 3 bases and J by 7 bases, 10 bases remained unmatched. The CDR3 totals 17 residues. CDR3: CASSLPPGLAGENEQFF. In nucleotides, the CDR3 is TGTGCCAGCAGTTTGCCTCCGGGACTAGCGGGCGAAAATGAGCAGTTCTTC.

This clonotype was detected only a few times. Since a much larger clone is just one base distant, this may be a read error. The chain has TRBV5-6 and TRBJ1-4; no clear D. The CDR3 spans 15 residues. CDR1 is SGHDT, CDR2 YYEEEE, per germline. V lost 7 bases and J lost 7, with 20 bases in between. The CDR3: CASGPGLVRGEKLFF. CDR3 coding DNA: TGTGCCAGCGGCCCGGGCCTCGTTCGGGGTGAAAAACTGTTTTTT.

The genes are TRBV24-1 and TRBJ2-2, with 10 bases that match TRBD2. The length of the CDR3 is 16 residues. J was trimmed by 7 bases and V by 1 base; bases with no gene match: 5. The germline V gene has CDR1 KGHDR and CDR2 SFDVKD. CDR3 protein: CATSDFTLAGVGELFF. The CDR3 coding sequence is TGTGCCACCAGTGATTTTACGCTAGCGGGAGTCGGGGAGCTGTTTTTT.

This clonotype was detected many times. The J gene is TRBJ2-7, the V gene TRBV29-1; 10 positions match TRBD2. The length of the CDR3 is 16 residues. In germline, CDR1 is SQVTM, CDR2 ANQGSEA. V was pared by 4 bases and J by 2 bases, with 11 bases of the junction left unmatched. The DNA of the CDR3 is TGCAGCGTTGTCTCCTACGGACTAGCGGTAACCTACGAGCAGTACTTC. Translated, it gives CSVVSYGLAVTYEQYF.

The chain carries TRBV7-2 and TRBJ2-1, with 7 bases identical to TRBD1. The trim removed 7 bases at V and 2 bases at J, leaving 5 bases unmatched. The CDR3 length is 14 residues. Germline V gene data show CDR1 as SGHTA and CDR2 as FQGNSA. The CDR3 coding sequence is TGTGCCAGCACCTCGACAGGGCCCTACAATGAGCAGTTCTTC. Translation gives CASTSTGPYNEQFF.